A single sample gave rise to the 21 T cell receptor beta chains below, sequenced in a study of T cell responses to AZD1222 COVID-19 vaccine. Generated by immunoSEQ multiplex PCR, the TCRdb table keeps only in-frame clones and is missing some. Seen here are roughly 100,000 clones, roughly 86% observed once, and the top ten hold approximately 5%. This specimen consisted of peripheral blood, obtained on day 0 of AZD1222 vaccination. Every receptor here comes from an adult in good health.

The V and J genes are TRBV18 and TRBJ2-1; TRBD2 agrees at 12 bases. This CDR3 comprises 17 residues. Germline V gene sequence: CDR1 KGHSH, CDR2 LQKENI. J lost 5 bases, V lost 2 bases, and 7 bases had no gene match. The CDR3 protein is CASSPKTGLAGHNEQFF. DNA for the CDR3: TGTGCCAGCTCACCAAAAACGGGACTAGCGGGCCACAATGAGCAGTTCTTC.

The chain joins TRBV4-2 to TRBJ2-7; TRBD1 or TRBD2 may be the D gene (5 bases each). The CDR3 is 15 amino acids. CDR1 is LGHNA and CDR2 is YNFKEQ in the germline V gene. V lost 1 base and J 3 bases, leaving 13 bases between the germline ends. In nucleotides, the CDR3 is TGTGCCAGCAGCCAAGCTGGGACGACTATCTACGAGCAGTACTTC. Protein sequence: CASSQAGTTIYEQYF.

The rearrangement links TRBV10-3 to TRBJ2-7, with 7 bases matching TRBD1. V lost 6 bases, J lost 1 base, and 3 bases stayed unmatched. Germline lookup yields CDR1 ENHRY and CDR2 SYGVKD. CDR3 length equals 13 residues. The CDR3 nucleotides read TGTGCCATCAGCTCGGGACAGTCCTACGAGCAGTACTTC. Its translation is CAISSGQSYEQYF.

The chain carries TRBV7-2 and TRBJ2-2; 9 positions agree with TRBD1. V was pared by 3 bases and J by 5 bases, with 7 bases of the junction left unmatched. Germline values: CDR1 SGHTA, CDR2 FQGNSA. The CDR3 runs 16 residues. CDR3 region: CASSFSQGALTGELFF. CDR3 nucleotides: TGTGCCAGCAGCTTTTCACAGGGGGCTTTGACCGGGGAGCTGTTTTTT. The whole variable domain, remainder taken from reference TRBV7-2 and TRBJ2-2, is GAGVSQSPSNKVTEKGKDVELRCDPISGHTALYWYRQSLGQGLEFLIYFQGNSAPDKSGLPSDRFSAERTGGSVSTLTIQRTQQEDSAVYLCASSFSQGALTGELFFGEGSRLTVL.

The V and J genes are TRBV5-1 and TRBJ2-1; perhaps D is TRBD1 or TRBD2 (5 bases each). The length of the CDR3 is 14 residues. Trimming removed 0 bases from V and 8 bases from J, with 12 bases in between. Germline CDR1 is SGHRS and CDR2 is YFSETQ. DNA of the CDR3: TGCGCCAGCAGCTTGGCCACTAGGGGAGATGAGCAGTTCTTC. It codes for CASSLATRGDEQFF.

The chain has TRBV5-1 and TRBJ1-1; 11 nucleotides agree with TRBD1. The V and J ends lost 4 bases and 3 bases, in that order; junction bases with no gene match: 8. This CDR3 spans 16 amino acids. Germline V gives CDR1 SGHRS, CDR2 YFSETQ. CDR3 DNA sequence: TGCGCCAGCAGCGGAGGGACAGGGGGGCCTTACACTGAAGCTTTCTTT. Residues: CASSGGTGGPYTEAFF. Together with reference TRBV5-1 and TRBJ1-1, the CDR3 gives the full variable domain: KAGVTQTPRYLIKTRGQQVTLSCSPISGHRSVSWYQQTPGQGLQFLFEYFSETQRNKGNFPGRFSGRQFSNSRSEMNVSTLELGDSALYLCASSGGTGGPYTEAFFGQGTRLTVV.

The genes are TRBV5-1 and TRBJ2-2; D not resolved. Trimming removed 0 bases from V and 0 bases from J, with 9 bases in between. CDR3 length: 16 amino acids. Germline V gene data show CDR1 as SGHRS and CDR2 as YFSETQ. CDR3 sequence reads: CASSLVGQSNTGELFF. CDR3 in DNA: TGCGCCAGCAGCTTGGTGGGCCAGTCGAACACCGGGGAGCTGTTTTTT.

This chain connects TRBV5-1 to TRBJ1-2, with D uncertain. Germline V gene lookup returns CDR1 SGHRS and CDR2 YFSETQ. V was shortened by 0 bases and J by 6 bases, with 9 bases between the two germline ends. The CDR3 has 13 amino acids. CDR3 protein: CASSLAGGNGYTF. Here the CDR3 DNA reads TGCGCCAGCAGCTTGGCGGGAGGGAATGGCTACACCTTC.

The chain links TRBV9 to TRBJ2-1; D remains ambiguous. The germline CDR1 and CDR2 sequences are SGDLS and YYNGEE. V shed 0 bases and J shed 3 bases, with 7 bases lying between them. This CDR3 contains 14 residues. The CDR3 region is CASSVGRIYNEQFF. Written as DNA, the CDR3 is TGTGCCAGCAGCGTAGGTCGGATCTACAATGAGCAGTTCTTC.

The CDR3 region is CASTDLGVFRAGETQYF. The DNA for the CDR3 is TGTGCCAGCACCGACTTGGGGGTTTTCAGGGCCGGGGAGACCCAGTACTTC. The chain uses TRBV28 and TRBJ2-5; D is perhaps TRBD1 or TRBD2 (5 bases each). V lost 7 bases, J lost 5 bases, and 26 bases lay in between. CDR1 is MDHEN and CDR2 is SYDVKM in the germline V gene. The CDR3 sequence is 17 residues long. The full variable domain, completed using reference TRBV28 and TRBJ2-5, is DVKVTQSSRYLVKRTGEKVFLECVQDMDHENMFWYRQDPGLGLRLIYFSYDVKMKEKGDIPEGYSVSREKKERFSLILESASTNQTSMYLCASTDLGVFRAGETQYFGPGTRLLVL.

V is TRBV30 and J is TRBJ1-3; tentatively, D is TRBD1 (5 bases). V was cut by 3 bases and J by 4 bases, with 10 bases left in between. This CDR3 has 13 residues. Germline lookup yields CDR1 GTSNPN and CDR2 SVGIG (reference sequence). Here the CDR3 DNA reads TGTGCCTGGAGACAGGTCGGAGGAAACACCATATATTTT. Translation: CAWRQVGGNTIYF. Combining the CDR3 with reference TRBV30 and TRBJ1-3 gives the whole variable domain SQTIHQWPATLVQPVGSPLSLECTVEGTSNPNLYWYRQAAGRGLQLLFYSVGIGQISSEVPQNLSASRPQDRQFILSSKKLLLSDSGFYLCAWRQVGGNTIYFGEGSWLTVV.

This clone was recorded a few times. This CDR3 reads CAWSVQANSPLHF. The CDR3 nucleotides are TGTGCCTGGAGTGTACAAGCTAATTCACCCCTCCACTTT. The rearrangement joins TRBV30 to TRBJ1-6; D is unclear. The V gene lost 0 bases and the J gene lost 6 bases, with 6 bases spanning the gap. The germline CDR1 and CDR2 sequences are GTSNPN and SVGIG (reference sequence). This CDR3 is built from 13 residues.

This chain connects TRBV6-1 to TRBJ1-5, with TRBD1 matching 9 bases. Looked up from germline, CDR1 is MNHNS and CDR2 is SASEGT. The V segment lost 1 base and the J segment 3 bases; nucleotides outside the gene matches: 1. The CDR3 covers 15 residues. In DNA, the CDR3 is TGTGCCAGCAGTGAAGACAGGGGGCCCAATCAGCCCCAGCATTTT. Translation: CASSEDRGPNQPQHF.

CDR3 in DNA: TGCGCCAGCAGCCAAAGGGGTCGAAAATCCTACAATGAGCAGTTCTTC. It codes for CASSQRGRKSYNEQFF. The chain couples TRBV4-3 to TRBJ2-1, with D maybe TRBD1 (5 bases). V lost 2 bases and J lost 1, with 12 bases in between. The germline V gene has CDR1 LGHNA and CDR2 YSLEER. The CDR3 sequence is 16 residues long.

This sequence joins TRBV29-1 and TRBJ1-1; no clear D gene. The CDR3 runs to 11 residues. The V and J ends lost 3 bases and 5 bases respectively, with 7 bases between them. CDR1 SQVTM and CDR2 ANQGSEA come from the germline V gene. The CDR3 DNA is TGCAGCGTTGATGAAGGTACTGAAGCTTTCTTT. Translating gives CSVDEGTEAFF.

The rearrangement links TRBV29-1 to TRBJ1-2; 7 bases align to TRBD1. Unmatched junction bases numbered 15, after V lost 7 bases and J lost 10 bases. The V gene's germline CDR1 is SQVTM and CDR2 ANQGSEA. This CDR3 contains 13 residues. The CDR3 nucleotides are TGCAGCGCTAGGGACAGCTTAGGCGGAATCTACACCTTC. Translated: CSARDSLGGIYTF.

The chain is built from TRBV5-5 and TRBJ2-1; 7 nucleotides line up with TRBD2. Germline V gives CDR1 SGHKS, CDR2 YYEKEE (reference sequence). The CDR3 totals 13 residues. J was trimmed by 9 bases and V by 0 bases; bases with no gene match: 3. The CDR3 DNA reads as TGTGCCAGCAGCTTGGCAGCGGGGCCTGAGCAGTTCTTC. Protein: CASSLAAGPEQFF.

The chain uses TRBV19 and TRBJ1-5, with D possibly matching TRBD1 (5 bases). Trimming took 3 bases from V and 6 from J, leaving 6 bases between them. CDR1 LNHDA and CDR2 SQIVND come from the germline V gene (reference sequence). The CDR3 runs to 12 residues. Here the CDR3 reads CASSMRGQPQHF. The CDR3 DNA reads TGTGCCAGTAGTATGAGGGGTCAGCCCCAGCATTTT.

The V call is TRBV28, the J call TRBJ2-7, with 8 bases lining up with TRBD1. Germline values: CDR1 MDHEN, CDR2 SYDVKM. The length of the CDR3 is 14 residues. V shed 10 bases and J 4 bases; nucleotides not matched to a gene: 12. The CDR3 region has the DNA TGTGCCACCGCGGACAGGGCCCCCATATACGAGCAGTACTTC. Translating gives CATADRAPIYEQYF.

This sequence joins TRBV5-1 and TRBJ1-1; 9 bases match TRBD1. The CDR3 consists of 14 residues. With 4 bases clipped from V and 5 bases from J, the junction kept 6 bases outside the gene matches. CDR1 SGHRS and CDR2 YFSETQ come from the germline V gene. This CDR3 is CASSPGQGSTEAFF. The CDR3 nucleotides read TGCGCCAGCAGCCCAGGACAGGGGTCAACTGAAGCTTTCTTT.

The V gene is TRBV7-3, the J gene TRBJ2-1; D is possibly TRBD1 or TRBD2 (5 bases each). Germline loops: CDR1 SGHTA, CDR2 FQGTGA. Trimming removed 5 bases from V and 0 bases from J, with 17 bases in between. The CDR3 has 17 residues. The DNA for the CDR3 is TGTGCCAGCAGCAGTAATTCGGGGCGTTACTCCTACAATGAGCAGTTCTTC. It yields the protein CASSSNSGRYSYNEQFF.